A single sample is the source of the 10 T cell receptor beta chains below, sequenced in a study of regulatory T cells in long-lasting Graves disease. CDR3 regions were amplified by Arm-PCR using iRepertoire HTBI primers to build TCR beta libraries. A single record per CDR3 protein comes from TCRdb applying MiXCR to the multiplex PCR reads. Found here are over 500,000 distinct CDR3 sequences, about 16% of them singletons; the top ten hold more than 10%. Time point denoted: newly diagnosed GD, antithyroid drugs for less than 3 months. Making the TCR library involved RNA that had been extracted from PBMCs. The data were also submitted as part of a second study, on T cells in Graves' hyperthyroidism and ophthalmopathy.

Sequencing used peripheral blood mononuclear cells (PBMCs), obtained at new diagnosis, from a patient treated with antithyroid drugs. The receptors were gathered from a man aged 18 to 29 with Graves disease.

This clonotype was counted at least ten times. The rearrangement uses TRBV28 and TRBJ2-1; tentatively, D is TRBD2 (5 bases). The germline CDR1 and CDR2 sequences are MDHEN and SYDVKM. The CDR3 length is 15 residues. Deletions cut 6 bases from V and 5 bases from J, with 17 bases between. CDR3 sequence (DNA): TGTGCCAGCAGAATCGACGGGCCCGGGAACAATGAGCAGTTCTTC. Amino acids: CASRIDGPGNNEQFF.

Concerning this clonotype itself: One end of the junction does not line up with germline, which may come from a read error. The chain links TRBV6-1 to TRBJ1-5; D possibly corresponds to TRBD1 (5 bases). The germline V gene encodes CDR1 MNHNS and CDR2 SASEGT. This CDR3 has 15 amino acids. The CDR3 nucleotides read TGTGCCAGCACCCGGGACCTTCTGAGCAGTCAGCCCCAGCATTTT. Translation: CASTRDLLSSQPQHF.

V usage is TRBV9 and J usage is TRBJ1-6; D possibly corresponds to TRBD1 (6 bases). The CDR3 runs 16 residues. Germline CDR1 SGDLS, CDR2 YYNGEE. V lost 0 bases and J 7 bases, leaving 14 bases between the germline ends. CDR3 nucleotides: TGTGCCAGCAGCGTAGAGGGGGGATCGGAAAATTCACCCCTCCACTTT. Translated, it gives CASSVEGGSENSPLHF.

This clonotype occurred many times. The rearrangement links TRBV29-1 to TRBJ1-1; no firm D call. This CDR3 spans 13 amino acids. V lost 4 bases, J lost 3 bases, and 12 bases lay in between. The germline V gene encodes CDR1 SQVTM and CDR2 ANQGSEA. CDR3 residues: CSVVGVSYTEAFF. The CDR3 nucleotides read TGCAGCGTTGTTGGGGTTTCGTACACTGAAGCTTTCTTT.

The chain links TRBV19 to TRBJ2-1, with 8 bases lining up with TRBD2. The junction had 6 bases not matched to a gene; V was cut back by 5 bases and J by 9 bases. Germline CDR1 and CDR2: LNHDA and SQIVND (reference sequence). The CDR3 extends over 13 amino acids. The CDR3 loop reads CASSVGRGLEQFF. The CDR3 coding sequence is TGTGCCAGTAGTGTCGGGAGGGGACTTGAGCAGTTCTTC.

The table lists this clonotype with many counts. CDR3 nucleotides: TGTGCCAGCAGCCTGGGACTAGCGGTGCAGTTCTTC. Translated, it gives CASSLGLAVQFF. This chain joins TRBV12-3 or TRBV12-4 and TRBJ2-1; TRBD2 matches 11 bases. The CDR3 extends over 12 amino acids. J was trimmed by 12 bases and V by 6 bases; bases with no gene match: 4.

This clonotype was recorded at least ten times. The V call is TRBV20-1, the J call TRBJ1-1; D remains ambiguous. Trimming pared 6 bases from V and 1 base from J, leaving 15 bases between. The CDR3 sequence is 14 residues long. CDR1 and CDR2 from the germline V gene are DFQATT and SNEGSKA (reference sequence). The CDR3 sequence: CSAAKGGRNTEAFF. The CDR3 nucleotides are TGCAGTGCCGCAAAGGGAGGACGGAACACTGAAGCTTTCTTT.

This clonotype was detected ten times or more. The rearrangement joins TRBV11-3 to TRBJ2-3, with D uncertain. This CDR3 is 14 amino acids long. Trimming took off 5 bases at V and 0 bases at J, with 9 bases between the two ends. The germline gives CDR1 SGHNT, CDR2 YENEEA. CDR3 sequence (DNA): TGTGCCAGCAGCCCCGGGCCAAGCACAGATACGCAGTATTTT. It translates to CASSPGPSTDTQYF.

The V and J genes are TRBV29-1 and TRBJ2-3; D not resolved. This CDR3 region has 13 residues. V gave up 6 bases and J gave up 2 bases, with 12 bases separating them. Germline V CDR1 and CDR2: SQVTM, ANQGSEA. Here the CDR3 reads CSVDRRSTDTQYF. DNA of the CDR3: TGCAGCGTGGACCGTCGCTCCACAGATACGCAGTATTTT.

V and J are TRBV9 and TRBJ1-1; no definite D call. This CDR3 has 15 residues. Trimming removed 0 bases from V and 0 bases from J, with 9 bases in between. Germline CDR1 is SGDLS and CDR2 is YYNGEE. The CDR3 spells CASSVVGKMNTEAFF. In DNA, the CDR3 is TGTGCCAGCAGCGTAGTTGGGAAGATGAACACTGAAGCTTTCTTT. The whole variable domain, filled in from reference TRBV9 and TRBJ1-1, reads DSGVTQTPKHLITATGQRVTLRCSPRSGDLSVYWYQQSLDQGLQFLIQYYNGEERAKGNILERFSAQQFPDLHSELNLSSLELGDSALYFCASSVVGKMNTEAFFGQGTRLTVV.